This TCR beta chain is from a study of cytomegalovirus exposure and HLA in healthy donors. Study-wide findings and caveats: Among TCR beta chains, those listed as cytomegalovirus-associated numbered over 150.

Here immunoSEQ multiplex PCR was the method, and the copy in TCRdb shows in-frame clones only, minus some. The table shows about 98,000 clones, with roughly 89% occurring only once. For this clone: Its antigen remains unknown.

CDR3 length: 17 residues. V was shortened by 4 bases and J by 10 bases, with 23 bases between the two germline ends. Germline V CDR1 and CDR2: LNHDA, SQIVND (reference sequence). V usage is TRBV19 and J usage is TRBJ1-6; D remains ambiguous. This sequence originates from a woman aged 30 to 39 in good health and CMV-seronegative. Sequencing was performed on PBMCs. CDR3 sequence (DNA): TGTGCCAGTAGTACCCACCCGGCTGACTGGAGGTACTCACCCCTCCACTTT. This codes for CASSTHPADWRYSPLHF.